This passage covers 27 T cell receptor beta chains from one sample sequenced in a study of blood T cells in healthy people across ages. Then a second PCR, running roughly 7 to 11 cycles, was carried out with a sample-barcoded 5' primer and a J-beta primer mix. TCRdb independently ran MiXCR on the 5' RACE reads; one entry per CDR3 protein. This sample has 590,000 or so distinct CDR3 sequences; approximately 30% occur once, and the top ten carry 15% to 18%. The sequenced sample was blood. Receptor source: a woman older than 75 in good health.

This clonotype was observed many times. Given a much more abundant clone one base away, this may be a read error. The V gene is TRBV5-6, the J gene TRBJ2-7, with 8 bases matching TRBD2. This CDR3 spans 15 amino acids. Unmatched junction bases numbered 5, after V lost 0 bases and J lost 3 bases. From germline, CDR1 is SGHDT and CDR2 YYEEEE. CDR3 in DNA: TGTGCCAGCAGCTTGGATGCGGGGGGATACTACGAGCAGTACTTC. It is translated as CASSLDAGGYYEQYF.

This clonotype was seen a handful of times. V is TRBV29-1 and J is TRBJ2-7; 8 positions match TRBD2. The CDR3 extends over 13 amino acids. Germline V lookup: CDR1 SQVTM, CDR2 ANQGSEA. V lost 1 base to trimming and J lost 2 bases; unmatched junction nucleotides: 1. The chain's CDR3 is CSVEGGGPYEQYF. The CDR3 DNA sequence: TGCAGCGTTGAAGGCGGGGGGCCCTACGAGCAGTACTTC.

Comments on this clonotype: A single base separates this from a much larger clone, so it may be a read error. Written as DNA, the CDR3 is TGTGCCAGCAGCCCGACGGCCTGGGGTGACTACACCTTC. Amino acids: CASSPTAWGDYTF. The chain couples TRBV12-3 or TRBV12-4 to TRBJ1-2; D unresolved. The CDR3 is made up of 13 amino acids. V was shortened by 6 bases and J by 10 bases, with 18 bases between the two germline ends.

The V call is TRBV13, the J call TRBJ2-7; D call uncertain. Trimming shortened V by 5 bases and J by 1 base, and 15 bases separated the two germline ends. The CDR3 loop spans 15 amino acids. Germline values: CDR1 PRHDT, CDR2 FYEKMQ (reference sequence). CDR3 residues: CASSLIPKGSYEQYF. CDR3 DNA sequence: TGTGCCAGCAGCCTAATCCCCAAGGGATCCTACGAGCAGTACTTC. The variable domain in full, completed from reference TRBV13 and TRBJ2-7, reads AAGVIQSPRHLIKEKRETATLKCYPIPRHDTVYWYQQGPGQDPQFLISFYEKMQSDKGSIPDRFSAQQFSDYHSELNMSSLELGDSALYFCASSLIPKGSYEQYFGPGTRLTVT.

This clonotype came up many times. The genes are TRBV20-1 and TRBJ1-6; TRBD1 is a possible D gene (5 bases). Trimming left V 1 base short and J 10 bases short, with 17 bases between. CDR1 is DFQATT and CDR2 is SNEGSKA in the germline V gene (reference sequence). The length of the CDR3 is 15 residues. CDR3 in DNA: TGCAGTGCTAGAGTTGAGGGTAGGGGAGAATCACCCCTCCACTTT. It is translated as CSARVEGRGESPLHF.

There are many counts of this clonotype. This chain's CDR3 is CASSLQGTPPNEQFF. The CDR3 DNA is TGCGCCAGCAGCCTGCAGGGCACGCCCCCCAATGAGCAGTTCTTC. V gene TRBV5-1 combines with J gene TRBJ2-1, with D possibly TRBD1 on 5 matching bases. The length of the CDR3 is 15 residues. CDR1 is SGHRS, CDR2 YFSETQ, per germline. V dropped 4 bases and J dropped 6 bases, with 17 bases sitting between them.

This clonotype appeared many times. The chain uses TRBV5-1 and TRBJ2-1; 9 bases agree with TRBD1. Per the germline V gene, CDR1 is SGHRS and CDR2 is YFSETQ. CDR3 length: 15 amino acids. After removal of 1 base from V and 4 bases from J, the junction contained 3 bases not matched to a gene. CDR3 in DNA: TGCGCCAGCAGCTTGCAGACAGGGGGGTACAATGAGCAGTTCTTC. As protein: CASSLQTGGYNEQFF.

The chain employs TRBV5-1 and TRBJ2-1; possibly TRBD1 or TRBD2 for D (5 bases each). The V gene lost 0 bases and the J gene lost 7 bases, with 17 bases spanning the gap. The germline CDR1 and CDR2 sequences are SGHRS and YFSETQ. This CDR3 has 16 amino acids. CDR3 DNA: TGCGCCAGCAGCTTGGGGCGTGGAGGACAACAGAATGAGCAGTTCTTC. The encoded protein is CASSLGRGGQQNEQFF.

This clonotype appeared many times. This chain joins TRBV13 and TRBJ2-3, with TRBD1 matching over 7 bases. This CDR3 is built from 15 residues. Germline trimming cut 4 bases from V and 4 bases from J; bases unmatched to any gene: 8. From germline, CDR1 is PRHDT and CDR2 FYEKMQ (reference sequence). Here the CDR3 DNA reads TGTGCCAGCAGCTCTGGCAGGGGGACGGCAGATACGCAGTATTTT. Translation: CASSSGRGTADTQYF.

This clonotype turned up a few times. The V call is TRBV6-1, the J call TRBJ2-7, with 11 bases matching TRBD2. The assigned J gene may be wrong: the sequence end matches TRBJ2-5 better. The germline V gene has CDR1 MNHNS and CDR2 SASEGT. This CDR3 is 17 amino acids long. This CDR3 is CASSESLAGASGKTQYF. For the CDR3, the DNA is TGTGCCAGCAGTGAATCACTAGCGGGGGCCTCCGGAAAGACCCAGTACTTC.

The chain has TRBV6-6 and TRBJ2-5; 10 bases match TRBD1. The CDR3 is 12 residues long. Germline V lookup: CDR1 MNHNY, CDR2 SVGAGI (reference sequence). V trimming: 6 bases; J trimming: 5 bases; junction bases outside the gene matches: 0. CDR3 sequence: CASRDRGETQYF. The DNA for the CDR3 is TGTGCCAGCAGGGACAGGGGGGAGACCCAGTACTTC.

V and J are TRBV12-3 or TRBV12-4 and TRBJ2-1, with no clear D. This CDR3 spans 14 amino acids. V lost 5 bases, J lost 4 bases, and 12 bases lay in between. CDR3 coding DNA: TGTGCCAGCAGTCCCAGTTCTCCTTACAATGAGCAGTTCTTC. It codes for CASSPSSPYNEQFF.

This clonotype was picked up many times. The rearrangement uses TRBV3-1 and TRBJ2-7; a possible D gene is TRBD1 (6 bases). Germline V lookup: CDR1 LGHDT, CDR2 YNNKEL (reference sequence). The CDR3 sequence is 13 residues long. Trimming removed 6 bases from V and 2 bases from J, with 11 bases in between. CDR3 in amino acids: CASSPRGTYEQYF. CDR3 bases: TGTGCCAGCAGTCCTAGGGGGACCTACGAGCAGTACTTC.

The table lists this clonotype with many counts. One end of the junction fails to match germline, which may point to a read error. The rearrangement uses TRBV11-2 and TRBJ2-3; D gene ambiguous. This CDR3 is 17 amino acids long. Germline loops: CDR1 SGHAT, CDR2 FQNNGV. Written as DNA, the CDR3 is TGTGCCAGCAGCTTACCCCCCGGCGGCCCGCGCACGGATACGCAGTATTTT. Its protein is CASSLPPGGPRTDTQYF.

This rearrangement joins TRBV7-9 to TRBJ2-1; a possible D gene is TRBD1 (6 bases). V gave up 5 bases and J gave up 7 bases, with 15 bases separating them. The CDR3 runs to 14 residues. Germline V gene sequence: CDR1 SEHNR, CDR2 FQNEAQ (reference sequence). CDR3 residues: CASSRTGSGNEQFF. In DNA, the CDR3 is TGTGCCAGCAGCCGTACAGGGTCAGGGAATGAGCAGTTCTTC.

This clonotype appeared a few times. The chain recombines TRBV9 with TRBJ2-1, with TRBD1 identical over 9 bases. Per germline, CDR1 SGDLS and CDR2 YYNGEE. J lost 7 bases, V lost 0 bases, and 5 bases had no gene match. The CDR3 length is 15 residues. The CDR3 coding sequence is TGTGCCAGCAGCGTAGTAGGACAGGGGCTTAATGAGCAGTTCTTC. Amino acid sequence: CASSVVGQGLNEQFF.

This clonotype has ten or more counts. The chain recombines TRBV12-3 or TRBV12-4 with TRBJ1-5; 9 bases fit TRBD1. J gave up 2 bases and V 1 base, and 3 bases lay outside the gene matches. The CDR3 is made up of 16 amino acids. DNA for the CDR3: TGTGCCAGCAGTTTAGGGACAGGGGTGGGCAATCAGCCCCAGCATTTT. It codes for CASSLGTGVGNQPQHF.

About this clonotype: One base away lies a much larger clone, so this may be a sequencing read error. V usage is TRBV7-2 and J usage is TRBJ2-5, with TRBD2 matching 9 bases. CDR3 length equals 16 residues. Germline V lookup: CDR1 SGHTA, CDR2 FQGNSA. V gave up 5 bases and J gave up 5 bases; unmatched junction bases: 12. CDR3 in amino acids: CASSQGRAGGQETQYF. The CDR3 DNA sequence: TGTGCCAGCAGCCAGGGACGAGCGGGGGGACAGGAGACCCAGTACTTC.

This clonotype was counted ten times or more. V usage is TRBV10-3 and J usage is TRBJ1-1, with D uncertain. Trimming pared 2 bases from V and 5 bases from J, leaving 3 bases between. Germline V gives CDR1 ENHRY, CDR2 SYGVKD. CDR3 length equals 11 residues. CDR3 residues: CAISETTEAFF. CDR3 nucleotides: TGTGCCATCAGTGAGACGACTGAAGCTTTCTTT.

V and J are TRBV10-2 and TRBJ1-1; D uncertain. The CDR3 covers 12 residues. V dropped 7 bases and J dropped 2 bases, with 8 bases sitting between them. Germline values: CDR1 WSHSY, CDR2 SAAADI. The CDR3 region has the DNA TGCGCCAGCATGGGCGGCAACACTGAAGCTTTCTTT. Translating it yields CASMGGNTEAFF.

This clonotype came up many times. The CDR3 region has the DNA TGTGCCAGCAGCCTCGGGGGGGTCAGCTCCTACGAGCAGTACTTC. It codes for CASSLGGVSSYEQYF. J is TRBJ2-7 and V is TRBV12-3 or TRBV12-4, with 8 bases matching TRBD2. V dropped 6 bases and J dropped 0; count of bases not matched to a gene: 7. There are 15 residues in the CDR3.

The J gene is TRBJ2-3, the V gene TRBV12-3 or TRBV12-4; TRBD1 might be the D (7 bases). Deletions cut 6 bases from V and 9 bases from J, with 13 bases between. The CDR3 is 12 amino acids. The CDR3 reads CASRESGGTQYF. CDR3 nucleotides: TGTGCCAGCAGGGAATCAGGGGGGACGCAGTATTTT.

A few counts support this clonotype. The rearrangement joins TRBV18 to TRBJ1-1, with unresolved D. There are 14 residues in the CDR3. V dropped 7 bases and J dropped 0 bases, with 12 bases sitting between them. Germline CDR1 KGHSH, CDR2 LQKENI. The CDR3 loop reads CASLGEGVNTEAFF. In DNA, the CDR3 is TGTGCCAGCTTAGGTGAGGGTGTGAACACTGAAGCTTTCTTT.

Regarding this clonotype: A read error may produce the germline difference seen at one junction end. This rearrangement joins TRBV9 to TRBJ2-3; D may be TRBD1 or TRBD2 (5 bases each). Germline values: CDR1 SGDLS, CDR2 YYNGEE. This CDR3 is 15 amino acids long. The CDR3 spells CAGSVAGARTDTQYF. The CDR3 DNA sequence: TGTGCCGGCAGCGTAGCCGGGGCGCGCACAGATACGCAGTATTTT.

This clonotype was counted many times. The J gene is TRBJ2-5, the V gene TRBV7-3, with 11 bases identical to TRBD2. Trimming at V came to 1 base and at J to 5 bases, leaving 3 bases not matched to a gene. CDR1 SGHTA and CDR2 FQGTGA come from the germline V gene. This CDR3 has 15 residues. The CDR3 nucleotides read TGTGCCAGCAGCTTAATAGCGGGGGGGCGTGAGACCCAGTACTTC. Translation: CASSLIAGGRETQYF.

This clonotype was detected only a few times. V gene TRBV6-6 combines with J gene TRBJ2-2; a weak D match, TRBD1 (5 bases). V was cut by 3 bases and J by 7 bases, with 9 bases left in between. The germline V gene encodes CDR1 MNHNY and CDR2 SVGAGI (reference sequence). The CDR3 loop spans 13 amino acids. The CDR3 sequence: CASSYTGNGELFF. CDR3 DNA sequence: TGTGCCAGCAGTTATACAGGAAACGGGGAGCTGTTTTTT.

A remark on this clonotype: Given a much more abundant clone one base away, this may be a read error. The chain is built from TRBV7-6 and TRBJ2-1; 9 nucleotides match TRBD1. Looked up from germline, CDR1 is SGHVS and CDR2 is FNYEAQ. CDR3 length equals 13 residues. The CDR3 DNA sequence: TGTGCCAGCAGCACAGGGGGCCCCAATGAGCGGTTCTTC. Translation gives CASSTGGPNERFF.